The 13 T cell receptor beta chains below come from one sample, sequenced in a study of cytomegalovirus exposure and HLA in healthy donors. Vbeta (60) and Jbeta (13) primers were used in the PCR. Measured with immunoSEQ multiplex PCR; TCRdb has only the in-frame clones, and not every one. The table lists approximately 100,000 clones, under 80% of them singletons. The specimen was PBMCs. The receptors derive from a middle-aged man in good health and CMV-seronegative.

This clone came up a few times. The chain is built from TRBV4-3 and TRBJ1-5; TRBD1 might be the D (5 bases). Germline loops: CDR1 LGHNA, CDR2 YSLEER. There are 17 residues in the CDR3. The V end was cut by 4 bases, the J end by 5 bases, with 21 bases between. The DNA of the CDR3 is TGCGCCAGCAGCCCCCAGCCTGGCGTTGGGGGGGATCAGCCCCAGCATTTT. Protein: CASSPQPGVGGDQPQHF.

This rearrangement joins TRBV5-1 to TRBJ2-3; 12 nucleotides match TRBD2. V lost 5 bases and J lost 4; bases outside the gene matches: 5. This CDR3 region has 15 residues. CDR1 SGHRS and CDR2 YFSETQ come from the germline V gene. The CDR3 here is CASSRTSGNADTQYF. For the CDR3, the DNA is TGCGCCAGCAGTAGGACTAGCGGGAACGCAGATACGCAGTATTTT.

V usage is TRBV4-2 and J usage is TRBJ2-3; a possible D gene is TRBD1 (6 bases). The V gene lost 1 base and the J gene lost 6 bases, with 8 bases spanning the gap. The CDR3 covers 13 residues. The germline V gene encodes CDR1 LGHNA and CDR2 YNFKEQ. The CDR3 bases are TGTGCCAGCAGCCAAGGCCAGGGGGATACGCAGTATTTT. Protein: CASSQGQGDTQYF.

The chain employs TRBV30 and TRBJ1-1, with TRBD1 matching over 7 bases. Germline V lookup: CDR1 GTSNPN, CDR2 SVGIG (reference sequence). This CDR3 region has 13 residues. V gave up 3 bases and J gave up 6 bases; unmatched junction bases: 7. The CDR3 DNA sequence: TGTGCCTGGAGGGGACAGATGGATCCTGAAGCTTTCTTT. Amino acid sequence: CAWRGQMDPEAFF.

The chain joins TRBV5-8 to TRBJ2-5; weak D call: TRBD2 (5 bases). Trimming removed 0 bases from V and 4 bases from J, with 10 bases in between. Germline CDR1 reads SGHTS; CDR2 reads YDEGEE. This CDR3 region has 14 residues. The CDR3 coding sequence is TGTGCCAGCAGCTTGGGGATGAGGGTAGAGACCCAGTACTTC. Its translation is CASSLGMRVETQYF. Variable domain in full (rest from reference TRBV5-8 and TRBJ2-5): EAGVTQSPTHLIKTRGQQATLRCSPISGHTSVYWYQQALGLGLQFLLWYDEGEERNRGNFPPRFSGRQFPNYSSELNVNALELEDSALYLCASSLGMRVETQYFGPGTRLLVL.

V usage is TRBV7-6 and J usage is TRBJ1-2; 9 bases are shared with TRBD1. Germline-derived CDR1 and CDR2 are SGHVS and FNYEAQ. The CDR3 sequence is 15 residues long. After removal of 5 bases from V and 4 bases from J, the junction contained 8 bases not matched to a gene. The CDR3 reads CASSGRDRDPYGYTF. The CDR3 DNA reads as TGTGCCAGCAGCGGCCGGGACAGGGACCCCTATGGCTACACCTTC.

This chain joins TRBV12-2 and TRBJ1-1. TRBV12-2 is a documented pseudogene. The CDR3 contains 15 residues. CDR3 in amino acids: CASRLDYVAGTEAFF. The DNA of the CDR3 is TGTGCAAGTCGCTTAGATTACGTGGCGGGAACTGAAGCTTTCTTT.

The chain combines TRBV5-6 with TRBJ1-5; no clear D. V lost 2 bases, J lost 7 bases, and 13 bases lay in between. The CDR3 contains 14 residues. Germline CDR1 reads SGHDT; CDR2 reads YYEEEE. CDR3 bases: TGTGCCAGCAGCTTTTCCCACCTAGGCCAGCCCCAGCATTTT. Its protein product is CASSFSHLGQPQHF.

The CDR3 nucleotides are TGTGCCACCAGCAGAGAGAAGGGGGGGCAGTCAGATACGCAGTATTTT. It encodes CATSREKGGQSDTQYF. The chain has TRBV15 and TRBJ2-3; D is possibly TRBD2 (7 bases). Germline V lookup: CDR1 LNHNV, CDR2 YYDKDF (reference sequence). The CDR3 has 16 amino acids. V was clipped by 0 bases and J by 4 bases, with 14 bases between them.

The chain links TRBV2 to TRBJ2-2; tentative D call: TRBD1 (6 bases). Germline assignment: CDR1 SNHLY and CDR2 FYNNEI. The CDR3 is made up of 14 amino acids. The V and J ends lost 1 base and 9 bases respectively, with 12 bases between them. CDR3 region: CASSEDRVIRELFF. The DNA of the CDR3 is TGTGCCAGCAGTGAAGACAGGGTAATCAGGGAGCTGTTTTTT.

V gene TRBV9 combines with J gene TRBJ2-3, with 7 bases aligning to TRBD1. Germline V lookup: CDR1 SGDLS, CDR2 YYNGEE. The V gene end was trimmed by 3 bases and the J gene end by 6 bases; junction bases not matched to a gene: 4. The CDR3 is made up of 13 amino acids. The DNA of the CDR3 is TGTGCCAGCAGCGGTCACAGGGGCGATACGCAGTATTTT. It encodes CASSGHRGDTQYF.

The chain carries TRBV27 and TRBJ2-5; 8 bases align to TRBD2. Gene TRBJ2-7 matches the end of the DNA better, so the J call may be wrong. CDR1 and CDR2 (germline): MNHEY, SMNVEV (reference sequence). This CDR3 is built from 14 residues. The CDR3 protein is CASSKGLEFYEQYF. The CDR3 nucleotides are TGTGCCAGCAGTAAGGGACTAGAGTTTTACGAGCAGTACTTC.

The chain employs TRBV4-1 and TRBJ1-2; 10 bases are shared with TRBD1. Germline V CDR1 and CDR2: MGHRA, YSYEKL. The CDR3 runs 14 residues. J gave up 7 bases and V 1 base, and 3 bases lay outside the gene matches. The CDR3 protein is CASSQGQGARGYTF. The DNA for the CDR3 is TGCGCCAGCAGCCAAGGACAGGGGGCGCGTGGCTACACCTTC.